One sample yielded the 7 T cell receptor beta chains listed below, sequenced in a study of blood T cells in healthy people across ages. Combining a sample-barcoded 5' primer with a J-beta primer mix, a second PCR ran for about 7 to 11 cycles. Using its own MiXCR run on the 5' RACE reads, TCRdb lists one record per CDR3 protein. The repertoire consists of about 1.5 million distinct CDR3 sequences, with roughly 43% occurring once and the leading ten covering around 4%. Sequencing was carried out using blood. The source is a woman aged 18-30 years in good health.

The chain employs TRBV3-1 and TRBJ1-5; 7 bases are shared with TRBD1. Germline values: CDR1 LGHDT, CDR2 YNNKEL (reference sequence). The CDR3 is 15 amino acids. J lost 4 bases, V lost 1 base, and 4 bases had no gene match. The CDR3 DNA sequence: TGTGCCAGCAGCCAAGCGACAGGGCATAATCAGCCCCAGCATTTT. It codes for CASSQATGHNQPQHF.

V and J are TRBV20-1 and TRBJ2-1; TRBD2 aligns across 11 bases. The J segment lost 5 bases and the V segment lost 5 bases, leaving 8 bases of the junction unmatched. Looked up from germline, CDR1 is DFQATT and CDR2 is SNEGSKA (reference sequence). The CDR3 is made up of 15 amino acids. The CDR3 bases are TGCAGTGCTGTAAGGGCTAGCGGGGGGAACAATGAGCAGTTCTTC. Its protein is CSAVRASGGNNEQFF.

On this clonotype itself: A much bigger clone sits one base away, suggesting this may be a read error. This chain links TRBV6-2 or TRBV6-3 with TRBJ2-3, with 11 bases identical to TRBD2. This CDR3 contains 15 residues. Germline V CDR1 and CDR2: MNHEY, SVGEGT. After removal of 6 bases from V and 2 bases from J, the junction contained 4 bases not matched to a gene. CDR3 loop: CASRLSGGATDTQYF. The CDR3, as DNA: TGTGCCAGCAGACTTAGCGGGGGGGCCACAGATACGCAGTATTTT.

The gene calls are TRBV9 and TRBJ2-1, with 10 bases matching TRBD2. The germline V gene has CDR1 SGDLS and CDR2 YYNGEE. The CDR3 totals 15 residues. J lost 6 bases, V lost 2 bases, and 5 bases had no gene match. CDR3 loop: CASSVRERGGNEQFF. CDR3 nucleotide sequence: TGTGCCAGCAGCGTGCGGGAGCGGGGGGGCAATGAGCAGTTCTTC.

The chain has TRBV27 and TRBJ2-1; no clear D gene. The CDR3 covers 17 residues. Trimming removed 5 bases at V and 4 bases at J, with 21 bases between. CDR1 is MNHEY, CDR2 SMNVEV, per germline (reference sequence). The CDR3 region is CASSPRLGGRLYNEQFF. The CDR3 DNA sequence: TGTGCCAGCAGTCCGCGTTTGGGCGGAAGGCTATACAATGAGCAGTTCTTC.

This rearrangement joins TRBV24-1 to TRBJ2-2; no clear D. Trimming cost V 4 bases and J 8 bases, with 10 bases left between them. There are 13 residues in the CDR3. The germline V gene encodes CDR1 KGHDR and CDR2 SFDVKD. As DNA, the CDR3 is TGTGCCACCAGTGACCACATTTCAGGGGAGCTGTTTTTT. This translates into CATSDHISGELFF.

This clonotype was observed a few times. CDR3 DNA sequence: TGTGCCAGCAGCTCGGGAGCCACAGATACGCAGTATTTT. Amino acids: CASSSGATDTQYF. J is TRBJ2-3 and V is TRBV13, with D perhaps matching TRBD2 (6 bases). This CDR3 is 13 amino acids long. Germline values: CDR1 PRHDT, CDR2 FYEKMQ (reference sequence). V was cut by 4 bases and J by 2 bases, with 7 bases left in between.